The 10 T cell receptor beta chains below come from one sample, sequenced in a study of shared clonotypes between healthy human individuals. Assay used: immunoSEQ multiplex PCR; TCRdb lists only in-frame clones, some missing. The table includes about 1.5 million clones, roughly 96% detected once. Sequences were obtained from naive CD4+ T cells sorted from blood. Described subset: CD45RA+ positively selected. The receptor set was obtained from a man aged 25 to 40 in good health.

This chain uses TRBV6-5 with TRBJ2-4; D call uncertain. V lost 4 bases and J 5 bases, leaving 6 bases between the germline ends. Germline CDR1 reads MNHEY; CDR2 reads SVGAGI. This CDR3 spans 12 amino acids. The CDR3 loop reads CASSSEQNIQYF. CDR3 nucleotide sequence: TGTGCCAGCAGTTCAGAGCAAAACATTCAGTACTTC.

The V and J genes are TRBV15 and TRBJ2-7, with D perhaps TRBD1 or TRBD2 (5 bases each). The germline V and J ends were trimmed by 0 bases and 1 base, with 13 bases remaining between them. This CDR3 is 16 amino acids long. CDR1 LNHNV and CDR2 YYDKDF come from the germline V gene (reference sequence). CDR3 bases: TGTGCCACCAGCAGAGATATGGGGGTAGTGTCCTACGAGCAGTACTTC. Translated: CATSRDMGVVSYEQYF.

This chain links TRBV11-3 with TRBJ2-1; D remains ambiguous. The CDR3 loop spans 13 amino acids. V was clipped by 5 bases and J by 7 bases, with 12 bases between them. Per the germline V gene, CDR1 is SGHNT and CDR2 is YENEEA. CDR3 in amino acids: CASSLTRLNEQFF. As DNA, the CDR3 is TGTGCCAGCAGCCTTACAAGGCTGAATGAGCAGTTCTTC.

There are a few counts of this clone. The rearrangement joins TRBV2 to TRBJ2-7; D possibly matches TRBD1 or TRBD2 (5 bases each). The CDR3 consists of 12 residues. The germline V gene has CDR1 SNHLY and CDR2 FYNNEI. Deletions cut 6 bases from V and 4 bases from J, with 10 bases between. The DNA of the CDR3 is TGTGCCAGCAGGGGGGATGATTACGAGCAGTACTTC. Translation gives CASRGDDYEQYF.

In its sample, this clone was seen a few times. The chain has TRBV7-3 and TRBJ2-2; D gene unclear. CDR1 is SGHTA, CDR2 FQGTGA, per germline. V was cut by 8 bases and J by 4 bases, with 8 bases left in between. The CDR3 covers 12 residues. The DNA of the CDR3 is TGTGCCAGCTCAGTCGGCACCGGGGAGCTGTTTTTT. It yields the protein CASSVGTGELFF. The whole variable domain, remainder taken from reference TRBV7-3 and TRBJ2-2, is GAGVSQTPSNKVTEKGKYVELRCDPISGHTALYWYRQSLGQGPEFLIYFQGTGAADDSGLPNDRFFAVRPEGSVSTLKIQRTERGDSAVYLCASSVGTGELFFGEGSRLTVL.

The CDR3 loop is CASSVIPPGVGNSYEQYF. CDR3 bases: TGTGCCAGCAGCGTAATCCCACCGGGAGTGGGTAACTCCTACGAGCAGTACTTC. The chain has TRBV9 and TRBJ2-7, with D perhaps TRBD2 (6 bases). The ends were cut back, 1 base at V and 0 bases at J, with 20 bases in the middle. The germline V gene has CDR1 SGDLS and CDR2 YYNGEE. This CDR3 region has 18 residues.

The chain carries TRBV5-1 and TRBJ1-3, with 7 bases lining up with TRBD1. The CDR3 sequence is 17 residues long. V lost 4 bases, J lost 0 bases, and 10 bases stayed unmatched. The germline V gene encodes CDR1 SGHRS and CDR2 YFSETQ. CDR3 in amino acids: CASSPRTGITSGNTIYF. The CDR3 region has the DNA TGCGCCAGCAGCCCTCGGACAGGCATTACCTCTGGAAACACCATATATTTT.

The chain links TRBV5-8 to TRBJ2-1; 7 bases agree with TRBD2. J gave up 0 bases and V 4 bases, and 7 bases lay outside the gene matches. The germline gives CDR1 SGHTS, CDR2 YDEGEE. CDR3 length: 16 amino acids. This CDR3 reads CASSLIAGSSYNEQFF. CDR3 bases: TGTGCCAGCAGCCTTATAGCGGGTAGCTCCTACAATGAGCAGTTCTTC.

The chain carries TRBV28 and TRBJ2-5, with no clear D. V gave up 5 bases and J gave up 6 bases, with 19 bases separating them. The CDR3 runs 15 residues. Germline loops: CDR1 MDHEN, CDR2 SYDVKM. CDR3 protein: CASSNAETPQKTQYF. The CDR3 nucleotides read TGTGCCAGCAGTAATGCGGAAACACCCCAGAAGACCCAGTACTTC.

The chain joins TRBV14 to TRBJ2-6; D ambiguous. Deletions cut 3 bases from V and 0 bases from J, with 15 bases between. Germline V gene sequence: CDR1 SGHDN, CDR2 FVKESK. CDR3 length equals 18 residues. The CDR3 bases are TGTGCCAGCAGCCACCGTATAGCCCCTTTCTCTGGGGCCAACGTCCTGACTTTC. It specifies CASSHRIAPFSGANVLTF.